A single sample is the source of the 12 T cell receptor beta chains below, sequenced in a study of regulatory T cells in long-lasting Graves disease. Regarding time point: newly diagnosed GD, antithyroid drugs for less than 3 months. RNA extracted from PBMCs served as the sequencing template. In building TCR beta libraries, iRepertoire HTBI primers were used together with Arm-PCR of CDR3 regions. TCRdb recomputed calls from the multiplex PCR reads with MiXCR, one row per CDR3 protein. The data hold over 450,000 distinct CDR3 sequences, with around 12% observed a single time. Another study also made use of these data, one on T cells in Graves' hyperthyroidism and ophthalmopathy.

Specimen: peripheral blood mononuclear cells (PBMCs), collected at new diagnosis, from a patient treated with antithyroid drugs. The receptors come from a young woman with Graves disease.

The sample holds a few counts of this clonotype. The chain recombines TRBV6-1 with TRBJ2-3; no firm D call. The germline gives CDR1 MNHNS, CDR2 SASEGT. This CDR3 is 16 amino acids long. The V end was cut by 6 bases, the J end by 4 bases, with 20 bases between. CDR3 coding DNA: TGTGCCAGCAGCACTAAATTACCGCTCAGGTCAGATACGCAGTATTTT. Residues: CASSTKLPLRSDTQYF.

There are a few counts of this clonotype. The chain employs TRBV19 and TRBJ2-7, with D possibly being TRBD1 (6 bases). CDR1 and CDR2 from the germline V gene are LNHDA and SQIVND (reference sequence). V was pared by 4 bases and J by 8 bases, with 15 bases between. CDR3 length: 13 residues. CDR3 nucleotide sequence: TGTGCCAGTAGTACTATAACAGGGTACAAGCAGTACTTC. Translation: CASSTITGYKQYF.

The V gene is TRBV2, the J gene TRBJ2-7; 11 bases fit TRBD2. The CDR3 is 15 amino acids. Germline CDR1 is SNHLY and CDR2 is FYNNEI. The V and J ends lost 2 bases and 3 bases, in that order; junction bases with no gene match: 3. CDR3 loop: CASSESTSGNYEQYF. The CDR3, as DNA: TGTGCCAGCAGTGAATCGACTAGCGGGAACTACGAGCAGTACTTC.

The sample holds many counts of this clonotype. The V call is TRBV30, the J call TRBJ1-2, with TRBD1 matching 8 bases. Germline CDR1 GTSNPN, CDR2 SVGIG (reference sequence). This CDR3 is 13 amino acids long. Losses at the gene ends were 0 bases for V and 4 bases for J; bases not matched to a gene: 1. CDR3 DNA: TGTGCCTGGAGTGTGACAGGGGTCTATGGCTACACCTTC. Its protein is CAWSVTGVYGYTF.

V and J are TRBV4-1 and TRBJ2-2; D perhaps matches TRBD2 (6 bases). Germline CDR1 is MGHRA and CDR2 is YSYEKL. V was shortened by 0 bases and J by 1 base, with 15 bases between the two germline ends. The CDR3 is made up of 18 amino acids. This chain's CDR3 is CASSQDGAGRGNTGELFF. The CDR3, as DNA: TGCGCCAGCAGCCAAGATGGGGCGGGACGGGGGAACACCGGGGAGCTGTTTTTT.

The table lists this clonotype with many counts. The chain couples TRBV27 to TRBJ2-5; 8 nucleotides agree with TRBD2. Unmatched junction bases numbered 12, after V lost 5 bases and J lost 1 base. CDR3 length: 17 amino acids. Per germline, CDR1 MNHEY and CDR2 SMNVEV (reference sequence). CDR3 amino acids: CASSAAGGVEGQETQYF. For the CDR3, the DNA is TGTGCCAGCAGTGCCGCCGGGGGGGTGGAGGGCCAAGAGACCCAGTACTTC.

At least ten counts were recorded for this clonotype. This chain links TRBV12-3 or TRBV12-4 with TRBJ2-1; 11 bases are shared with TRBD2. This CDR3 is built from 12 residues. Trimming cost V 5 bases and J 12 bases; bases outside gene matches: 3. CDR3 region: CASSPGLAGQFF. In nucleotides, the CDR3 is TGTGCCAGCAGTCCTGGACTAGCGGGGCAGTTCTTC.

V is TRBV11-3 and J is TRBJ2-3; tentatively, D is TRBD1 or TRBD2 (5 bases each). Trimming stripped 8 bases from V and 12 bases from J, with 15 bases between. CDR1 is SGHNT, CDR2 YENEEA, per germline. This CDR3 has 11 amino acids. This CDR3 reads CASGNRDRQYF. DNA of the CDR3: TGTGCCAGCGGTAACCGGGACCGTCAGTATTTT.

This clonotype was seen many times. CDR3 in amino acids: CASTETGYEQYF. The DNA for the CDR3 is TGTGCCAGCACCGAAACTGGGTACGAGCAGTACTTC. The chain recombines TRBV11-2 with TRBJ2-7; no firm D call. Germline CDR1 is SGHAT and CDR2 is FQNNGV. V was clipped by 7 bases and J by 4 bases, with 11 bases between them. The CDR3 is 12 amino acids.

This clonotype was picked up many times. The J gene is TRBJ1-1, the V gene TRBV6-5; D perhaps matches TRBD1 (6 bases). V lost 4 bases and J 0 bases, leaving 18 bases between the germline ends. This CDR3 spans 17 amino acids. Germline values: CDR1 MNHEY, CDR2 SVGAGI. The CDR3 loop reads CASSSMITGLLNTEAFF. DNA for the CDR3: TGTGCCAGCAGTTCAATGATCACAGGGCTCTTGAACACTGAAGCTTTCTTT.

In this sample, this clonotype turned up many times. The chain couples TRBV29-1 to TRBJ2-5; a weak D match, TRBD2 (5 bases). In germline, CDR1 is SQVTM, CDR2 ANQGSEA. Trimming removed 7 bases from V and 5 bases from J, with 17 bases in between. This CDR3 has 13 amino acids. The CDR3 coding sequence is TGCAGCGGGGGTGGTGGAGGTCACGAGACCCAGTACTTC. It specifies CSGGGGGHETQYF. The variable domain in full, completed from reference TRBV29-1 and TRBJ2-5, reads SAVISQKPSRDICQRGTSLTIQCQVDSQVTMMFWYRQQPGQSLTLIATANQGSEATYESGFVIDKFPISRPNLTFSTLTVSNMSPEDSSIYLCSGGGGGHETQYFGPGTRLLVL.

About this clonotype itself: A much larger clone differs by one base, so this may be a read error. The rearrangement links TRBV30 to TRBJ1-2; D is uncertain. Germline CDR1 reads GTSNPN; CDR2 reads SVGIG (reference sequence). V lost 1 base, J lost 10 bases, and 7 bases lay in between. The CDR3 runs 10 residues. Written as DNA, the CDR3 is TGTGCCTGGAGTGGGGCTCACTACACCTTC. It is translated as CAWSGAHYTF.